Described below is a single TCR beta chain sequence and its context. The antigen is not known. This record comes from a study of cytomegalovirus exposure and HLA in healthy donors. Whole-study results and caveats: Some TCR beta chains (164 of them) were listed as cytomegalovirus-associated. The authors confirmed in vitro that a few CMV-associated chains were specific for CMV antigens.

Assay used: immunoSEQ multiplex PCR; TCRdb lists only in-frame clones, some missing. The sample records approximately 140,000 clones, about 88% being singletons. Germline V gives CDR1 MGHRA, CDR2 YSYEKL. V shed 4 bases and J 4 bases; nucleotides not matched to a gene: 3. The CDR3 is made up of 13 amino acids. The chain combines TRBV4-1 with TRBJ2-7, with 8 bases fitting TRBD1. The sequencing input was PBMCs. This sequence originates from a man younger than 35 in good health and CMV-seropositive. The CDR3 region has the DNA TGCGCCAGCAGCCGCGGACAGGGTTACGAGCAGTACTTC. Translated: CASSRGQGYEQYF.